This T cell receptor beta chain appears in the sequencing data of a study of blood T cell repertoires in COVID-19. The repertoire was sequenced with immunoSEQ multiplex PCR; TCRdb's copy has only in-frame clones and lacks some. Of around 160,000 clones listed, roughly nine tenths were seen once; the top ten hold 4%. This receptor was obtained from a woman aged 40-49 years who had been exposed to COVID-19. Sequencing was done on a sample of PBMCs or T cells enriched from blood (not recorded which).

The CDR3 sequence is CASSRDRGSLNTEAFF. The CDR3 nucleotides are TGTGCCAGCAGCCGGGACAGGGGGAGTCTGAACACTGAAGCTTTCTTT. This chain connects TRBV7-2 to TRBJ1-1; 11 positions match TRBD1. The germline gives CDR1 SGHTA, CDR2 FQGNSA. This CDR3 comprises 16 residues. The trim removed 5 bases at V and 0 bases at J, leaving 5 bases unmatched.